Described below is a single T cell receptor (beta chain) sequence and its context. This sample is drawn from a study of blood T cell repertoires in COVID-19. Across the whole study: Italy, Spain and the United States were the sources of the convalescent and acute COVID-19 samples. PBMCs, B-cell-depleted T cells, or T cells were the source of the cDNA or gDNA that made up the material.

Per the original data handling: Estimates of nucleated cell counts were drawn from the amplification of reference gene primers. Generated by immunoSEQ multiplex PCR, the TCRdb table keeps only in-frame clones and is missing some. The DNA was the basis for D and trimming; V, J and clone size are from that table. Among roughly 340,000 clones listed, approximately 89% were seen once. CDR3 length: 15 residues. V lost 0 bases to trimming and J lost 3 bases, with 12 bases between them. Germline values: CDR1 GTSNPN, CDR2 SVGIG (reference sequence). Sequencing used peripheral blood. V usage is TRBV30 and J usage is TRBJ1-3, with no clear D. The TCR was taken from a woman younger than 30 who had recovered from COVID-19. The CDR3 here is CAWSVRAAGGNTIYF. For the CDR3, the DNA is TGTGCCTGGAGTGTACGGGCAGCGGGTGGAAACACCATATATTTT.